This TCR beta chain derives from a study of T cell clonotyping in hematopoietic cell transplantation. Overall study findings and caveats: Broader posttransplant TCR repertoire diversity was predicted by graft donor and pretransplant recipient Inverse Simpson Index values. After transplant, recipient diversity fell while pathologically expanded clonotypes grew through day 180. At the given depth, recipient repertoires were over 95% de novo clonotypes.

With respect to this clone: Antigen: not known.

The V gene's germline CDR1 is SGHAT and CDR2 FQNNGV. This CDR3 has 16 amino acids. The V segment lost 6 bases and the J segment 5 bases; nucleotides outside the gene matches: 10. Produced via immunoSEQ multiplex PCR; TCRdb's table is partial and in-frame only. This sample has about 12,000 clones, with more than 80% found just once. The sample comprised peripheral blood mononuclear cells. The clonotype was recovered from a man aged 25-40 years in good health. Some clones in this sample may be carry-over from other donors' samples. The chain couples TRBV11-2 to TRBJ2-1; 10 bases are a match to TRBD2. The CDR3 spells CASRPLSGRSHNEQFF. Written as DNA, the CDR3 is TGTGCCAGCAGGCCACTTAGCGGGAGGTCGCACAATGAGCAGTTCTTC.